The 27 T cell receptor beta chains reported below all come from one sample, sequenced in a study of technical replicates of blood from a few donors. Clones were read by immunoSEQ multiplex PCR, and TCRdb kept only the in-frame ones, dropping some. The sample includes 79,000 or so clones, about nine tenths of them seen just once. Sequenced material: T cells isolated from PBMCs. Receptors originate from a human donor in good health.

The chain recombines TRBV11-1 with TRBJ2-1; tentative D call: TRBD1 (5 bases). The germline gives CDR1 SGHAT, CDR2 FQDESV (reference sequence). The CDR3 is made up of 18 amino acids. V gave up 2 bases and J gave up 0 bases, with 17 bases separating them. The CDR3 region has the DNA TGTGCCAGCAGCTTACGTAGCACTCCCCAGGGCTCCTACAATGAGCAGTTCTTC. It yields the protein CASSLRSTPQGSYNEQFF.

This chain uses TRBV5-1 with TRBJ1-3; weak D call: TRBD1 (6 bases). This CDR3 contains 15 residues. Germline V gene lookup returns CDR1 SGHRS and CDR2 YFSETQ. V gave up 0 bases and J gave up 4 bases, with 11 bases separating them. The CDR3 loop reads CASSLVQGQGNTIYF. As DNA, the CDR3 is TGCGCCAGCAGCTTGGTCCAGGGGCAAGGAAACACCATATATTTT.

This sequence joins TRBV6-5 and TRBJ2-7, with 13 positions matching TRBD2. Germline V gene data show CDR1 as MNHEY and CDR2 as SVGAGI. Trimming took 3 bases from V and 3 from J; bases not matched to a gene: 2. The CDR3 is 15 residues long. In DNA form, the CDR3 reads TGTGCCAGCAGTTATGGGACTAGCGGGATCTACGAGCAGTACTTC. It translates to CASSYGTSGIYEQYF.

The rearrangement joins TRBV5-1 to TRBJ1-4; D gene unclear. V dropped 0 bases and J dropped 8 bases, with 11 bases sitting between them. CDR1 is SGHRS and CDR2 is YFSETQ in the germline V gene. The CDR3 loop spans 14 amino acids. The CDR3 loop reads CASSLDGVLEKLFF. The CDR3 coding sequence is TGCGCCAGCAGCTTGGACGGCGTACTAGAAAAACTGTTTTTT.

The CDR3 spells CASSQDHLWRGRREGLYEQYF. Here the CDR3 DNA reads TGCGCCAGCAGCCAAGATCACCTCTGGAGGGGTAGACGGGAGGGCCTATACGAGCAGTACTTC. This chain joins TRBV4-3 and TRBJ2-7; 8 bases match TRBD2. CDR3 length equals 21 residues. The V segment lost 0 bases and the J segment 4 bases; nucleotides outside the gene matches: 23. Germline assignment: CDR1 LGHNA and CDR2 YSLEER.

This clone was recorded only once. J is TRBJ2-5 and V is TRBV19, with TRBD1 matching 11 bases. This CDR3 contains 18 residues. Trimming at V came to 6 bases and at J to 0 bases, leaving 12 bases not matched to a gene. Germline CDR1 reads LNHDA; CDR2 reads SQIVND (reference sequence). The CDR3 loop reads CASSQGDRGWLDQETQYF. The CDR3 DNA follows: TGTGCCAGTAGCCAAGGGGACAGGGGGTGGCTGGACCAAGAGACCCAGTACTTC.

This chain's CDR3 is CASSQEQGRESNEQFF. In DNA form, the CDR3 reads TGCGCCAGCAGCCAAGAACAAGGGAGGGAGTCGAATGAGCAGTTCTTC. This chain uses TRBV4-1 with TRBJ2-1; 7 nucleotides line up with TRBD2. V shed 0 bases and J 7 bases; nucleotides not matched to a gene: 9. CDR1 and CDR2 from the germline V gene are MGHRA and YSYEKL. This CDR3 region has 16 residues.

This clone has a handful of counts. The V gene is TRBV11-2, the J gene TRBJ1-2; no reliable D call. The CDR3 has 14 amino acids. Germline V gene data show CDR1 as SGHAT and CDR2 as FQNNGV. Trimming pared 3 bases from V and 6 bases from J, leaving 14 bases between. The CDR3 here is CASSFEGLRNGYTF. In DNA, the CDR3 is TGTGCCAGCAGCTTCGAAGGCCTGAGGAATGGCTACACCTTC.

The chain employs TRBV7-6 and TRBJ2-7; perhaps TRBD2 as D (5 bases). CDR1 and CDR2 from the germline V gene are SGHVS and FNYEAQ. The CDR3 has 13 amino acids. Trimming took 0 bases from V and 7 from J, leaving 10 bases between them. CDR3 DNA sequence: TGTGCCAGCAGCTTAGCGGAGGATACAGAGCAGTACTTC. Translation gives CASSLAEDTEQYF. Using reference TRBV7-6 and TRBJ2-7 for the parts outside the CDR3, the full variable domain is GAGVSQSPRYKVTKRGQDVALRCDPISGHVSLYWYRQALGQGPEFLTYFNYEAQQDKSGLPNDRFSAERPEGSISTLTIQRTEQRDSAMYRCASSLAEDTEQYFGPGTRLTVT.

The chain combines TRBV28 with TRBJ2-4, with D tentatively TRBD2 (6 bases). V was shortened by 7 bases and J by 1 base, with 20 bases between the two germline ends. The germline CDR1 and CDR2 sequences are MDHEN and SYDVKM. This CDR3 spans 17 amino acids. The CDR3 sequence: CASTRPTGEGAKNIQYF. For the CDR3, the DNA is TGTGCCAGCACCCGACCCACGGGGGAAGGGGCCAAAAACATTCAGTACTTC.

The chain joins TRBV7-9 to TRBJ1-2; D is uncertain. Trimming stripped 0 bases from V and 1 base from J, with 6 bases between. Germline CDR1 reads SEHNR; CDR2 reads FQNEAQ (reference sequence). This CDR3 is built from 14 residues. The CDR3 nucleotides are TGTGCCAGCAGCTTAGCCGCGGATAACTATGGCTACACCTTC. This sequence encodes CASSLAADNYGYTF.

This chain uses TRBV19 with TRBJ2-2; TRBD2 aligns across 7 bases. The ends lost 7 bases at V and 2 bases at J; junction bases unmatched: 7. The CDR3 has 15 amino acids. Germline V gene sequence: CDR1 LNHDA, CDR2 SQIVND (reference sequence). In DNA form, the CDR3 reads TGTGCCAGTACCTCTCCGGGACTAAACACCGGGGAGCTGTTTTTT. Its translation is CASTSPGLNTGELFF.

The chain uses TRBV14 and TRBJ2-7, with a possible D match to TRBD1 (5 bases). This CDR3 has 14 amino acids. The V gene's germline CDR1 is SGHDN and CDR2 FVKESK. V lost 3 bases, J lost 3 bases, and 12 bases lay in between. In DNA, the CDR3 is TGTGCCAGCAGCCACGGACAAATGGTCTACGAGCAGTACTTC. Residues: CASSHGQMVYEQYF.

This clone was detected only once. The gene calls are TRBV18 and TRBJ2-5; no clear D. CDR1 and CDR2 (germline): KGHSH, LQKENI. With 6 bases removed from V and 0 bases from J, the gap between germline ends came to 5 bases. The CDR3 has 12 residues. The CDR3 DNA reads TGTGCCAGCTCCACTAACCAAGAGACCCAGTACTTC. The encoded protein is CASSTNQETQYF.

J is TRBJ2-7 and V is TRBV4-1; 7 bases match TRBD2. CDR1 MGHRA and CDR2 YSYEKL come from the germline V gene. The CDR3 spans 12 residues. J lost 0 bases, V lost 8 bases, and 1 base had no gene match. CDR3 DNA: TGCGCCAGCGGGGGGGGCTCCTACGAGCAGTACTTC. Protein sequence: CASGGGSYEQYF.

The chain joins TRBV4-1 to TRBJ1-2; D unclear. The CDR3 loop spans 16 amino acids. The V end lost 1 base, the J end lost 4 bases, and 16 bases lay between the germline ends. CDR1 is MGHRA and CDR2 is YSYEKL in the germline V gene. CDR3 amino acids: CASSQVITGSGYGYTF. CDR3 DNA sequence: TGCGCCAGCAGCCAAGTGATTACCGGGAGTGGCTATGGCTACACCTTC.

The gene calls are TRBV7-2 and TRBJ2-7, with D unresolved. Per germline, CDR1 SGHTA and CDR2 FQGNSA. V was clipped by 0 bases and J by 0 bases, with 9 bases between them. The CDR3 is 15 amino acids. CDR3 bases: TGTGCCAGCAGCTTAGCCGAAGCGTTCTCCTACGAGCAGTACTTC. Translation: CASSLAEAFSYEQYF.

This chain connects TRBV9 to TRBJ2-3, with TRBD2 matching over 11 bases. Germline CDR1 SGDLS, CDR2 YYNGEE. The CDR3 loop spans 16 amino acids. V shed 4 bases and J 5 bases; nucleotides not matched to a gene: 9. The CDR3 nucleotides are TGTGCCAGCAGCCCCACTAGCGGGAGTCTCATAGATACGCAGTATTTT. Its translation is CASSPTSGSLIDTQYF.

The V gene is TRBV18, the J gene TRBJ2-7; D gene unclear. This CDR3 has 15 residues. The ends were cut back, 4 bases at V and 1 base at J, with 14 bases in the middle. The germline V gene encodes CDR1 KGHSH and CDR2 LQKENI. The CDR3 bases are TGTGCCAGCTCACGAGAGCCGCAGGCTTCCTACGAGCAGTACTTC. Protein sequence: CASSREPQASYEQYF.

The rearrangement joins TRBV11-2 to TRBJ1-1; weak D call: TRBD1 (6 bases). Germline-derived CDR1 and CDR2 are SGHAT and FQNNGV. V lost 0 bases, J lost 1 base, and 9 bases lay in between. The CDR3 covers 15 residues. The CDR3 sequence is CASSLDGRGNTEAFF. CDR3 nucleotides: TGTGCCAGCAGCTTAGACGGCAGGGGGAACACTGAAGCTTTCTTT.

The chain employs TRBV6-1 and TRBJ2-3, with 14 bases fitting TRBD2. V lost 4 bases and J lost 2; bases outside the gene matches: 2. The CDR3 is 16 amino acids. From germline, CDR1 is MNHNS and CDR2 SASEGT. The CDR3 protein is CASSGLAGGTTDTQYF. CDR3 coding DNA: TGTGCCAGCAGTGGACTAGCGGGAGGGACCACAGATACGCAGTATTTT.

The chain links TRBV7-9 to TRBJ2-5, with 7 bases lining up with TRBD1. Germline-derived CDR1 and CDR2 are SEHNR and FQNEAQ (reference sequence). The V gene end was trimmed by 6 bases and the J gene end by 8 bases; junction bases not matched to a gene: 9. This CDR3 comprises 13 residues. DNA of the CDR3: TGTGCCAGCAGTGAGGGGGCATGGGAAACCCAGTACTTC. It codes for CASSEGAWETQYF.

This chain joins TRBV6-5 and TRBJ2-7, with 7 bases aligning to TRBD1. This CDR3 is 14 amino acids long. Losses at the gene ends were 4 bases for V and 1 base for J; bases not matched to a gene: 4. Germline CDR1 MNHEY, CDR2 SVGAGI. The CDR3 DNA reads as TGTGCCAGCAGTTTTCGGGACAGATCCTACGAGCAGTACTTC. Its protein is CASSFRDRSYEQYF.

The chain is built from TRBV7-3 and TRBJ1-3; the D is unclear. Trimming left V 4 bases short and J 8 bases short, with 12 bases between. Germline V gene data show CDR1 as SGHTA and CDR2 as FQGTGA. The CDR3 has 13 amino acids. The CDR3 nucleotides are TGTGCCAGCAGCTCGAACATAGGAGACACCATATATTTT. This translates into CASSSNIGDTIYF.

The chain combines TRBV10-3 with TRBJ2-1; 8 nucleotides line up with TRBD2. The CDR3 spans 15 residues. V shed 2 bases, J shed 4 bases, and the junction held 4 bases outside the gene matches. From germline, CDR1 is ENHRY and CDR2 SYGVKD. Written as DNA, the CDR3 is TGTGCCATCAGTGAGAGCGGGAGCGCTTACAATGAGCAGTTCTTC. It codes for CAISESGSAYNEQFF.

This clone showed up just once. The chain links TRBV7-9 to TRBJ1-1; 8 bases line up with TRBD1. The CDR3 covers 14 residues. Germline trimming cut 5 bases from V and 3 bases from J; bases unmatched to any gene: 5. Per the germline V gene, CDR1 is SEHNR and CDR2 is FQNEAQ (reference sequence). The CDR3 DNA follows: TGTGCCAGCAGCCTACAGGGGGGGGACACTGAAGCTTTCTTT. It specifies CASSLQGGDTEAFF.

In DNA form, the CDR3 reads TGCGCCAGCAGCTTGGCGGCAGGGGGCCTGAACACTGAAGCTTTCTTT. As protein: CASSLAAGGLNTEAFF. The chain recombines TRBV5-1 with TRBJ1-1, with 8 bases matching TRBD1. In germline, CDR1 is SGHRS, CDR2 YFSETQ. J lost 0 bases, V lost 0 bases, and 4 bases had no gene match. The CDR3 consists of 16 residues.